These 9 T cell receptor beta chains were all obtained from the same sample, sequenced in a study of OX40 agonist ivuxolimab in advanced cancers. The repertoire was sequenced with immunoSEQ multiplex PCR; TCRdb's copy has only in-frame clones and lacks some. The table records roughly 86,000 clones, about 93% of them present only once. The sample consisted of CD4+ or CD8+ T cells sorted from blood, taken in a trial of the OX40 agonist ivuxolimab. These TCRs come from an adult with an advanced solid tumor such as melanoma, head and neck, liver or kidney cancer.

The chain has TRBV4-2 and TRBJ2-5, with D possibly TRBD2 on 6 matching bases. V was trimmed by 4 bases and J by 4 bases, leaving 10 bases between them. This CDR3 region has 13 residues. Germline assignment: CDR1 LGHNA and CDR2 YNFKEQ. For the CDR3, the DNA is TGTGCCAGCAGCCGGGAGGTGGGAGAGACCCAGTACTTC. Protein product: CASSREVGETQYF.

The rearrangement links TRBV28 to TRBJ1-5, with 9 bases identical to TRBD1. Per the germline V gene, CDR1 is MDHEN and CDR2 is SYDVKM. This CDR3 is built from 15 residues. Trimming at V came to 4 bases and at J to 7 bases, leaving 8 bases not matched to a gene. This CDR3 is CASSSGQGGGQPQHF. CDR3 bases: TGTGCCAGCAGTTCGGGACAGGGTGGAGGACAGCCCCAGCATTTT.

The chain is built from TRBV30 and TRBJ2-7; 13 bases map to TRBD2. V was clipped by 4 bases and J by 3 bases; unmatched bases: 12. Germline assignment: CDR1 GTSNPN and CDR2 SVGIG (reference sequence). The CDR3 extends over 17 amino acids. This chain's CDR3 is CAWKLAGGLGFGYEQYF. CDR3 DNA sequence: TGTGCCTGGAAACTAGCGGGAGGGCTAGGTTTCGGCTACGAGCAGTACTTC.

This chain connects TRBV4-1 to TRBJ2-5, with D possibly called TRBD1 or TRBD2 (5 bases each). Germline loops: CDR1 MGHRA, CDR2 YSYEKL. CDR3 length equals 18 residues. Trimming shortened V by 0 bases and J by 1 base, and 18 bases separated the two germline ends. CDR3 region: CASSQDTWGSAGQETQYF. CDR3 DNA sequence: TGCGCCAGCAGCCAAGATACGTGGGGGTCGGCGGGCCAAGAGACCCAGTACTTC.

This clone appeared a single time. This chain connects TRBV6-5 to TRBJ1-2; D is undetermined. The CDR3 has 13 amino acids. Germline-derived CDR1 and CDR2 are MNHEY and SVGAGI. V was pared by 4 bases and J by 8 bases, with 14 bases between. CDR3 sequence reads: CASSSRASEGYTF. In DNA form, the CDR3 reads TGTGCCAGCAGTTCCCGGGCTTCGGAAGGCTACACCTTC.

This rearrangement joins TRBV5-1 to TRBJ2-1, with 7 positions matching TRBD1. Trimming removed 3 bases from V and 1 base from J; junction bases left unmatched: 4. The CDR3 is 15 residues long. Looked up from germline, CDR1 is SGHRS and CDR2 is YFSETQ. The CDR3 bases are TGCGCCAGCAGCTCTGGACAGGTTTCCTACAATGAGCAGTTCTTC. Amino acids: CASSSGQVSYNEQFF.

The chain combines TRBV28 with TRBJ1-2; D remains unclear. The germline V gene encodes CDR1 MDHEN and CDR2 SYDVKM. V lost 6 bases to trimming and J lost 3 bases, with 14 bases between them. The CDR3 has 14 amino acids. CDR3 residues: CASRGYSGDYGYTF. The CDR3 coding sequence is TGTGCCAGCAGGGGGTATAGTGGGGACTATGGCTACACCTTC.

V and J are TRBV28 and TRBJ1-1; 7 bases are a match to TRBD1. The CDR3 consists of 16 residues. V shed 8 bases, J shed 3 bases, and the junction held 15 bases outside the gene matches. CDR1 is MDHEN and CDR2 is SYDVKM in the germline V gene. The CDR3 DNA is TGTGCCAGCTATTCGACAGGGCGCGGAGGATACACTGAAGCTTTCTTT. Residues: CASYSTGRGGYTEAFF.

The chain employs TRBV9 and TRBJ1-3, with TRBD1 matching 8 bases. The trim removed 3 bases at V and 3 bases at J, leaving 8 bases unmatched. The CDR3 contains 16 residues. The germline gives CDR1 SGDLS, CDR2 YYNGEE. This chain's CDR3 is CASSAYQGAGGNTIYF. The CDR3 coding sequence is TGTGCCAGCAGCGCATATCAGGGGGCGGGTGGAAACACCATATATTTT.